One and the same sample provided the 25 T cell receptor beta chains below, sequenced in a study of radiotherapy plus CTLA-4 blockade in lung cancer. The assay was immunoSEQ multiplex PCR, and TCRdb's table has in-frame clones only and misses some. Among about 76,000 clones listed, 84% were seen once. Here the sequenced sample was peripheral blood, taken from a patient treated with radiotherapy plus ipilimumab. These receptors were collected from a human donor with non-small cell lung cancer who had stable disease on radiotherapy plus ipilimumab.

This rearrangement joins TRBV5-1 to TRBJ2-3; a weak D match, TRBD1 (6 bases). CDR1 is SGHRS and CDR2 is YFSETQ in the germline V gene. This CDR3 comprises 15 residues. V lost 0 bases and J 9 bases, leaving 17 bases between the germline ends. The CDR3 DNA reads as TGCGCCAGCAGCTTGGAGGGGGTCTCTGGGGGAACGCAGTATTTT. It specifies CASSLEGVSGGTQYF.

This chain joins TRBV20-1 and TRBJ1-1; D gene uncertain. Germline CDR1 reads DFQATT; CDR2 reads SNEGSKA (reference sequence). There are 11 residues in the CDR3. Trimming took 6 bases from V and 4 from J, leaving 9 bases between them. CDR3 in amino acids: CSAHDVTEAFF. The CDR3 DNA reads TGCAGTGCCCACGACGTCACTGAAGCTTTCTTT.

This clone was seen only a few times. The chain has TRBV19 and TRBJ2-7; 10 nucleotides line up with TRBD1. Germline loops: CDR1 LNHDA, CDR2 SQIVND (reference sequence). J gave up 6 bases and V 4 bases, and 6 bases lay outside the gene matches. The CDR3 contains 14 residues. Written as DNA, the CDR3 is TGTGCCAGTAGTACCCAGACAGGGGGCTCCGAGCAGTACTTC. Its translation: CASSTQTGGSEQYF.

The CDR3 nucleotides are TGTGCCAGCAGCGTAGGACTAGCGGGGAGCGGGGAGCTGTTTTTT. Protein: CASSVGLAGSGELFF. The rearrangement uses TRBV9 and TRBJ2-2; 11 nucleotides line up with TRBD2. Trimming removed 0 bases from V and 7 bases from J; junction bases left unmatched: 2. The germline V gene encodes CDR1 SGDLS and CDR2 YYNGEE. The CDR3 loop spans 15 amino acids. Based on the CDR3 plus reference TRBV9 and TRBJ2-2, the full variable domain is DSGVTQTPKHLITATGQRVTLRCSPRSGDLSVYWYQQSLDQGLQFLIQYYNGEERAKGNILERFSAQQFPDLHSELNLSSLELGDSALYFCASSVGLAGSGELFFGEGSRLTVL.

This clone was found a few times. This chain connects TRBV2 to TRBJ2-3, with a possible D match to TRBD2 (6 bases). With 3 bases removed from V and 1 base from J, the gap between germline ends came to 11 bases. The CDR3 extends over 15 amino acids. Looked up from germline, CDR1 is SNHLY and CDR2 is FYNNEI. DNA for the CDR3: TGTGCCAGCAGTGACCGCGGGATTGGCACAGATACGCAGTATTTT. Its protein product is CASSDRGIGTDTQYF.

The chain links TRBV6-5 to TRBJ2-7; possible D gene TRBD1, 5 bases. Trimming took off 4 bases at V and 4 bases at J, with 11 bases between the two ends. The V gene's germline CDR1 is MNHEY and CDR2 SVGAGI. The CDR3 is 13 amino acids. In DNA, the CDR3 is TGTGCCAGCAGTTGGCAGGGTCAGTACGAGCAGTACTTC. The encoded protein is CASSWQGQYEQYF.

The genes are TRBV5-7 and TRBJ1-1, with 8 bases identical to TRBD1. TRBV5-7 is placed among ORFs of uncertain function. The CDR3 is made up of 17 amino acids. After removal of 0 bases from V and 0 bases from J, the junction contained 7 bases not matched to a gene. CDR3 residues: CASSLGDRSRLNTEAFF. The CDR3 nucleotides read TGTGCCAGCAGCTTGGGGGACAGGTCGCGTTTGAACACTGAAGCTTTCTTT.

The V call is TRBV18, the J call TRBJ2-2; 13 nucleotides line up with TRBD2. The germline CDR1 and CDR2 sequences are KGHSH and LQKENI. J was trimmed by 2 bases and V by 5 bases; bases with no gene match: 8. The CDR3 length is 18 residues. The CDR3 region is CASSALSGLAGNTGELFF. CDR3 coding DNA: TGTGCCAGCTCAGCACTCTCGGGACTAGCGGGAAACACCGGGGAGCTGTTTTTT.

The chain is built from TRBV30 and TRBJ2-3, with a tentative D call TRBD2 (6 bases). From germline, CDR1 is GTSNPN and CDR2 SVGIG (reference sequence). Between the trimmed V and J ends, which lost 0 bases and 6 bases, there was a span of 10 bases. There are 13 residues in the CDR3. The DNA of the CDR3 is TGTGCCTGGAGTGTACGAGGGAGGGATACGCAGTATTTT. The encoded protein is CAWSVRGRDTQYF.

CDR3 sequence (DNA): TGTGCCAGCAGTGACCCCTTATTAGTAAATAGCAATCAGCCCCAGCATTTT. It yields the protein CASSDPLLVNSNQPQHF. The chain recombines TRBV2 with TRBJ1-5; D is undetermined. The CDR3 length is 17 residues. Germline V gene sequence: CDR1 SNHLY, CDR2 FYNNEI. Trimming removed 3 bases at V and 0 bases at J, with 15 bases between.

This chain connects TRBV2 to TRBJ2-7; 9 bases agree with TRBD1. The CDR3 consists of 16 residues. Trimming took 5 bases from V and 3 from J; bases not matched to a gene: 11. Germline CDR1 is SNHLY and CDR2 is FYNNEI. CDR3 protein: CASSQGPGQGIYEQYF. CDR3 bases: TGTGCCAGCAGTCAAGGCCCCGGACAGGGGATCTACGAGCAGTACTTC.

The chain recombines TRBV18 with TRBJ2-5; 8 bases line up with TRBD2. The CDR3 loop spans 19 amino acids. J lost 4 bases, V lost 6 bases, and 22 bases had no gene match. Germline values: CDR1 KGHSH, CDR2 LQKENI. The CDR3 bases are TGTGCCAGCTCGCTCGACAGGCCCTCTGAGGTGGGACTAGTAGAGACCCAGTACTTC. Protein sequence: CASSLDRPSEVGLVETQYF.

The chain combines TRBV4-2 with TRBJ1-2; D call uncertain. In germline, CDR1 is LGHNA, CDR2 YNFKEQ. There are 14 residues in the CDR3. The V gene lost 0 bases and the J gene lost 6 bases, with 11 bases spanning the gap. CDR3 coding DNA: TGTGCCAGCAGCCAAGAAACGAGTCTCCATGGCTACACCTTC. This gives the protein CASSQETSLHGYTF.

This chain joins TRBV18 and TRBJ2-5; D unclear. Germline-derived CDR1 and CDR2 are KGHSH and LQKENI. The CDR3 has 15 amino acids. The V end was cut by 1 base, the J end by 5 bases, with 14 bases between. The CDR3 here is CASSPRLGQQETQYF. CDR3 in DNA: TGTGCCAGCTCACCACGGCTAGGTCAGCAGGAGACCCAGTACTTC.

The rearrangement joins TRBV7-8 to TRBJ1-6; TRBD1 matches at 7 bases. The CDR3 is 11 amino acids. Trimming at V came to 5 bases and at J to 13 bases, leaving 2 bases not matched to a gene. Germline values: CDR1 SGHVS, CDR2 FQNEAQ. The CDR3 loop reads CASSSRGPLHF. The CDR3 nucleotides read TGTGCCAGCAGCAGCAGGGGGCCCCTCCACTTT.

The chain recombines TRBV27 with TRBJ2-7; tentatively, D is TRBD1 (6 bases). CDR1 and CDR2 (germline): MNHEY, SMNVEV (reference sequence). V lost 3 bases and J 5 bases, leaving 11 bases between the germline ends. This CDR3 is built from 13 residues. The CDR3 loop reads CASSFTGFDEQYF. As DNA, the CDR3 is TGTGCCAGCAGTTTTACAGGGTTCGACGAGCAGTACTTC.

This clone was detected only once. The rearrangement joins TRBV15 to TRBJ2-3; no definite D call. This CDR3 is 13 amino acids long. Looked up from germline, CDR1 is LNHNV and CDR2 is YYDKDF (reference sequence). V was cut by 5 bases and J by 4 bases, with 10 bases left in between. CDR3: CATSPPPADTQYF. In DNA form, the CDR3 reads TGTGCCACCAGCCCCCCCCCGGCAGATACGCAGTATTTT.

For this clone: At the DNA level, this CDR3 is encoded by other sequences in the same sample as well. The chain couples TRBV5-1 to TRBJ2-3, with TRBD2 identical over 9 bases. Trimming at V came to 1 base and at J to 4 bases, leaving 7 bases not matched to a gene. CDR1 is SGHRS, CDR2 YFSETQ, per germline. This CDR3 is 16 amino acids long. The CDR3 reads CASSLRAGGPADTQYF. CDR3 DNA: TGCGCCAGCAGCTTGCGGGCGGGGGGGCCGGCAGATACGCAGTATTTT.

With regard to this clone: A junction boundary mismatches the germline segment, possibly from a read error. This rearrangement joins TRBV6-1 to TRBJ2-2, with TRBD2 as a possible D gene (7 bases). The CDR3 extends over 15 amino acids. CDR1 MNHNS and CDR2 SASEGT come from the germline V gene. The CDR3 sequence is CASSEGGAGTGELFF. In DNA, the CDR3 is TGTGCCAGCAGCGAAGGGGGGGCTGGAACCGGGGAGCTGTTTTTT.

This sequence joins TRBV19 and TRBJ1-2; TRBD1 might be the D (6 bases). Trimming left V 7 bases short and J 6 bases short, with 24 bases between. Per the germline V gene, CDR1 is LNHDA and CDR2 is SQIVND (reference sequence). This CDR3 contains 16 residues. The CDR3 loop reads CASTKILGGRANGYTF. The CDR3 region has the DNA TGTGCCAGTACCAAGATATTAGGGGGAAGAGCTAATGGCTACACCTTC.

This rearrangement joins TRBV6-6 to TRBJ1-5; D ambiguous. V lost 5 bases and J 0 bases, leaving 8 bases between the germline ends. The CDR3 is 14 amino acids. The germline V gene has CDR1 MNHNY and CDR2 SVGAGI (reference sequence). The DNA of the CDR3 is TGTGCCAGCAGTGACCGAAATAGCAATCAGCCCCAGCATTTT. Protein product: CASSDRNSNQPQHF.

The chain links TRBV6-5 to TRBJ2-2; D unresolved. V was pared by 8 bases and J by 2 bases, with 12 bases between. CDR3 size: 14 residues. CDR1 is MNHEY and CDR2 is SVGAGI in the germline V gene. The CDR3 DNA is TGTGCCAGCGCACAATTAACAAACACCGGGGAGCTGTTTTTT. It specifies CASAQLTNTGELFF.

This clone was seen a few times. The rearrangement uses TRBV7-9 and TRBJ1-6, with a tentative D call TRBD1 (5 bases). The V end was cut by 5 bases, the J end by 4 bases, with 12 bases between. Germline V gives CDR1 SEHNR, CDR2 FQNEAQ (reference sequence). CDR3 size: 15 residues. This chain's CDR3 is CASSHAQGYNSPLHF. DNA of the CDR3: TGTGCCAGCAGCCACGCCCAGGGATATAATTCACCCCTCCACTTT.

The chain carries TRBV5-6 and TRBJ1-1; D perhaps matches TRBD1 (5 bases). The CDR3 loop spans 17 amino acids. V lost 0 bases and J 7 bases, leaving 22 bases between the germline ends. The germline V gene has CDR1 SGHDT and CDR2 YYEEEE. The CDR3 loop is CASSLVSGDAIFGEAFF. CDR3 coding DNA: TGTGCCAGCAGCTTGGTCTCCGGGGACGCTATCTTCGGTGAAGCTTTCTTT.

This rearrangement joins TRBV5-6 to TRBJ1-6; D might be TRBD1 (5 bases). In germline, CDR1 is SGHDT, CDR2 YYEEEE. V was trimmed by 4 bases and J by 12 bases, leaving 23 bases between them. The CDR3 length is 16 residues. The CDR3 loop reads CASSPQGDRPQLPLHF. In DNA, the CDR3 is TGTGCCAGCAGCCCCCAAGGGGACCGGCCACAATTACCCCTCCACTTT.